This T cell receptor beta chain was observed in a study of blood T cell repertoires in COVID-19. Across the whole study: Material from acute and convalescent COVID-19 was sourced from the United States, Italy and Spain. Sample material is recorded as cDNA or gDNA derived from T cells, B-cell-depleted T cells, or PBMCs.

With 5 bases clipped from V and 9 bases from J, the junction kept 8 bases outside the gene matches. CDR1 and CDR2 (germline): MNHEY, SMNVEV (reference sequence). The CDR3 has 15 amino acids. Libraries were prepared by immunoSEQ multiplex PCR; TCRdb keeps only in-frame clonotypes and omits some of them. The table lists some 150,000 clones, under 90% of them singletons. The sequence derives from a human donor in a cohort sampled during active COVID-19. The chain couples TRBV27 to TRBJ2-3, with TRBD2 identical over 13 bases. The material sequenced was peripheral blood. The DNA of the CDR3 is TGTGCCAGCAGTCTACTAGCGGGGGGGGTAGGGACGCAGTATTTT. It codes for CASSLLAGGVGTQYF.